What follows describes a single T cell receptor (beta chain). This clone was picked up one time. Its antigen remains undetermined. No base quality values were provided; no much bigger clone lies one nucleotide off. TCR libraries were generated with the immunoSEQ multiplex PCR assay, using TCR-beta and/or TCR-alpha/delta assays for each sample. The amplified TCR libraries were sequenced on the Illumina high-throughput platform. Per the original workflow: Clustering and dimensionality reduction were performed using pairwise TCRdist distances among GMM-specific receptors from ex vivo sorted or in vitro expanded T cells. Each clinical repertoire received a mean NN-distance score, defined as the average TCRdist to the nearest 10% of tetramer-positive reference sequences. GEM TCR motif frequency was computed as the fraction of unique TCRs matching known GEM sequences by V/J usage and CDR3 length. Linear discriminant analysis with leave-one-out cross-validation, implemented in scikit-learn, was used to classify active tuberculosis. In TCRdb, the immuneACCESS table is reduced to in-frame sequences with V and J assigned. These tables do not hold every clone; where another copy was compared, an unresolved V gene accounts for under half, and the others remain unexplained. V and J calls and clone size are as listed in that table; D and trimming were resolved from the DNA. The sample table records tens of thousands of clones; approximately 92% of these occur just once. The ten largest clones capture roughly 15% of the sample.

The CDR3 goes from the cysteine to the phenylalanine over 15 residues. This entry keeps only the CDR3 DNA: 45 bases, framed from base 1. Trimming at the junction amounts to 1 base on V and 1 base on J, and the germline ends lie 10 bases apart. Taken from the germline V gene (reference sequence), the CDR1 and CDR2 loops are LNHDA and SQIVND. This sample was included in a study of T cells in tuberculosis (dated by TCRdb to 2017 to 2018). Concerning the study at large: To characterize T cells specific for the mycobacterial lipid antigen glucose monomycolate (GMM), the study used CD1B tetramers together with high-throughput TCR immunosequencing. With 9 to 11 people per group, a South African clinical cohort compared IGRA-negative adolescents, IGRA-positive adolescents with latent tuberculosis, and adults with active tuberculosis. The paper as a whole reports these results and caveats: Clinical samples were selected based on which cryopreserved specimens were available, and the active tuberculosis cases were adults whereas the controls were adolescents. Active tuberculosis TCR-alpha repertoires showed smaller mean NN-distances to GMM-specific TCRs than IGRA-negative controls, suggesting clonal expansion of these TCRs. An accuracy of roughly 84% (AUROC roughly 0.9) was reached by a classifier using the diverse GMM-specific repertoire, compared with 60% to 70% accuracy when GEM motif frequencies were used. Smaller NN-distances were partly driven by shorter CDR3-alpha lengths in active tuberculosis patients, and statistical significance was not reached for the TCR-beta difference.

At study entry, adolescents were screened for latent tuberculosis infection by tuberculin skin test and QuantiFERON-TB GOLD In-Tube IGRA. Immunosequencing was performed on unsorted cryopreserved PBMC and covered around 94,000 T cells per clinical donor on average. Eleven high schools in the Worcester region of the Western Cape, South Africa, served as enrollment sites for adolescents aged 12 to 18 years. Around 10 M. tuberculosis-infected adolescents and some 10 uninfected adolescents were selected, with the two groups matched for age and sex. PBMC from adolescents were isolated by density centrifugation from freshly drawn heparinized blood and then cryopreserved.

The chain was built from TRBV19 and TRBJ1-1; no D segment can be confidently identified. The sequenced sample consisted of PBMCs. The receptor was isolated from a donor aged 5 to 30 with latent tuberculosis or without tuberculosis infection. Some clones in this sample may be carry-over from other donors' samples. The CDR3: CASSIVVEGNTEAFF. The DNA sequence is given as TGTGCCAGTAGTATAGTGGTTGAGGGGAACACTGAAGCTTTCTTT.